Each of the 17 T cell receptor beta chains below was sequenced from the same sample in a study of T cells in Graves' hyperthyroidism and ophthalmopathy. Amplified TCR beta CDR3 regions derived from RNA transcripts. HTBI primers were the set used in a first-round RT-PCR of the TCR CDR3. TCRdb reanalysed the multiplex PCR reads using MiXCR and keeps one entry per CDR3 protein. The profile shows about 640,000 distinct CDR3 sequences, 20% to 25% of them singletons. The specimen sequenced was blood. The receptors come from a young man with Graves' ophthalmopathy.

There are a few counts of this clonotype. CDR3: CASSIGQGRNQPQHF. The CDR3 DNA reads as TGCGCCAGCAGCATCGGACAGGGGCGAAATCAGCCCCAGCATTTT. The genes are TRBV5-1 and TRBJ1-5, with 9 positions matching TRBD1. The CDR3 totals 15 residues. V lost 4 bases, J lost 4 bases, and 6 bases stayed unmatched. Germline CDR1 and CDR2: SGHRS and YFSETQ. Complete variable domain (other parts from reference TRBV5-1 and TRBJ1-5): KAGVTQTPRYLIKTRGQQVTLSCSPISGHRSVSWYQQTPGQGLQFLFEYFSETQRNKGNFPGRFSGRQFSNSRSEMNVSTLELGDSALYLCASSIGQGRNQPQHFGDGTRLSIL.

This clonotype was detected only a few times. As DNA, the CDR3 is TGTGCCAGCAGTGAGGATTGGGCACAGGAGACCCAGTACTTC. It is translated as CASSEDWAQETQYF. The chain carries TRBV6-1 and TRBJ2-5, with D unresolved. This CDR3 region has 14 residues. Trimming removed 3 bases from V and 5 bases from J, with 13 bases in between. The germline V gene has CDR1 MNHNS and CDR2 SASEGT.

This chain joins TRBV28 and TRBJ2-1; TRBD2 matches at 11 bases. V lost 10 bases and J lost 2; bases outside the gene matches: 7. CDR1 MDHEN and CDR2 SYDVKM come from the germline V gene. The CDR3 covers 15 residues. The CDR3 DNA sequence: TGTGCCACCTATAGCGGGAGGGACCCCTACAATGAGCAGTTCTTC. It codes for CATYSGRDPYNEQFF.

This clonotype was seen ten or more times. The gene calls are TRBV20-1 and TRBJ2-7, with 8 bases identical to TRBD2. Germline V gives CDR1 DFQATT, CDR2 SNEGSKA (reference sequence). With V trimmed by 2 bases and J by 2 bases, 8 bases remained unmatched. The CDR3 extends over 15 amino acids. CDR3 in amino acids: CSARWTAGGTYEQYF. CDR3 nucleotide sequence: TGCAGTGCTAGATGGACGGCGGGAGGTACCTACGAGCAGTACTTC.

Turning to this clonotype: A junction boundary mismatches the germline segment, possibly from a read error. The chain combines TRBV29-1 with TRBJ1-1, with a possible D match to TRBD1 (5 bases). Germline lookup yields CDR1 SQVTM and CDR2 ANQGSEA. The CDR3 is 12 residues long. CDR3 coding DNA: TGCAGCGTTTCTCAGGGTAGCACTGAAGCTTCCTTT. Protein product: CSVSQGSTEASF.

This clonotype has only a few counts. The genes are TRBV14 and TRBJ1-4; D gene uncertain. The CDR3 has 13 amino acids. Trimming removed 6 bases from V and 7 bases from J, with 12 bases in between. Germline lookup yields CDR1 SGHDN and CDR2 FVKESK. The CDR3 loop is CASRRAGGEKLFF. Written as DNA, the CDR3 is TGTGCCAGCAGGAGGGCGGGTGGTGAAAAACTGTTTTTT.

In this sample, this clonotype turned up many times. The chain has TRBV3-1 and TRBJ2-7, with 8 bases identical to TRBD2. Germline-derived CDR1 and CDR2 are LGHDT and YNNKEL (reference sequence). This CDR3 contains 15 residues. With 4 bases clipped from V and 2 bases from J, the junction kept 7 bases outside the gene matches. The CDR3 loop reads CASSPDRGRTYEQYF. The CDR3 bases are TGTGCCAGCAGCCCTGATCGCGGGAGGACCTACGAGCAGTACTTC.

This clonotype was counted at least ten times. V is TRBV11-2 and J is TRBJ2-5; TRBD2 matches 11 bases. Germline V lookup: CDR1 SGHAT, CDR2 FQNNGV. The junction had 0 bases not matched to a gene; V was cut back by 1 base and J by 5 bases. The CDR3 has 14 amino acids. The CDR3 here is CASSLGTSGETQYF. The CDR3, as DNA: TGTGCCAGCAGCTTAGGGACTAGCGGGGAGACCCAGTACTTC.

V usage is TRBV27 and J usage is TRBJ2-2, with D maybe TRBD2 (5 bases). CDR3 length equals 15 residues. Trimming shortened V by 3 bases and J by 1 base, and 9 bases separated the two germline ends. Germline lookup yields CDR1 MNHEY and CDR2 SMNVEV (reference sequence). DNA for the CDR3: TGTGCCAGCAGTTTCGGAGGAGGGAACACCGGGGAGCTGTTTTTT. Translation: CASSFGGGNTGELFF.

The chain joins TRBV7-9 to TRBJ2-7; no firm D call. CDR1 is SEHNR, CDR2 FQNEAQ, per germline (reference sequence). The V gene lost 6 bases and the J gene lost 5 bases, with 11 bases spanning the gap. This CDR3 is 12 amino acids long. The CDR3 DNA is TGTGCCAGCAGTCCTCTTCCGGACGAGCAGTACTTC. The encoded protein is CASSPLPDEQYF.

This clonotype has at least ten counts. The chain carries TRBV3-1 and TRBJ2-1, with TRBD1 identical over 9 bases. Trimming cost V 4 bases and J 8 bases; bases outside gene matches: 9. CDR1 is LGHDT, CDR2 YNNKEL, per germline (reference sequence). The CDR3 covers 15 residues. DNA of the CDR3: TGTGCCAGCAGCCGGGAACAGGGGGCGCAGGATGAGCAGTTCTTC. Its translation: CASSREQGAQDEQFF.

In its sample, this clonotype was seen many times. In nucleotides, the CDR3 is TGTGCCAGCAGGAACACCCCGGGGACTAGCGGGAGTAGGGGGGAGCTGTTTTTT. Protein product: CASRNTPGTSGSRGELFF. This chain links TRBV6-1 with TRBJ2-2; 14 nucleotides line up with TRBD2. V trimming: 6 bases; J trimming: 8 bases; junction bases outside the gene matches: 14. The CDR3 runs 18 residues. CDR1 and CDR2 from the germline V gene are MNHNS and SASEGT.

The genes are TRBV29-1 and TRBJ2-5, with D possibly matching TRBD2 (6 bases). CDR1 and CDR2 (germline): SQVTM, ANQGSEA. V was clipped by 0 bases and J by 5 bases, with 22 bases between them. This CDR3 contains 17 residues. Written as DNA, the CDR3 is TGCAGCGTTGAAGAGGGGGTTAGCAGGGACTGGGGGGAGACCCAGTACTTC. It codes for CSVEEGVSRDWGETQYF.

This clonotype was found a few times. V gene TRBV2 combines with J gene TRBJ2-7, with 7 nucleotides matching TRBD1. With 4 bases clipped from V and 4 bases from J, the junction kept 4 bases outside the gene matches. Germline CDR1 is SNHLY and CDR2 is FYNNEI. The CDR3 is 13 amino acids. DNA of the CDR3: TGTGCCAGCAGTGGCCGGGACAGATACGAGCAGTACTTC. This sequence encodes CASSGRDRYEQYF.

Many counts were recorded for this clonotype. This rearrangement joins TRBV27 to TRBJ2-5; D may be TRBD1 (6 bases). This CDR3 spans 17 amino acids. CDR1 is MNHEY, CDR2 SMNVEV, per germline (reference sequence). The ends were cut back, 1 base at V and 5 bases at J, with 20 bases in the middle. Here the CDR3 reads CASSLFGAGGGGETQYF. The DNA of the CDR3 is TGTGCCAGCAGTTTATTTGGGGCCGGTGGGGGCGGGGAGACCCAGTACTTC.

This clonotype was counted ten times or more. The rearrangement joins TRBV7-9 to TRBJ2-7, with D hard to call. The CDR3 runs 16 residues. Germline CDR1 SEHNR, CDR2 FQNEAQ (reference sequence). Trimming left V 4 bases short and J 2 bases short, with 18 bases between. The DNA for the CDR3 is TGTGCCAGCAGCTCCACAGTTCCGAAGTTGGCCTACGAGCAGTACTTC. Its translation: CASSSTVPKLAYEQYF.

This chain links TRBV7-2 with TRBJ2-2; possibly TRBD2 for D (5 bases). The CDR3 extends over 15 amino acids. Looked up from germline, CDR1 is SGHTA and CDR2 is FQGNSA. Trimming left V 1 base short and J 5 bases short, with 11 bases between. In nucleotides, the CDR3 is TGTGCCAGCAGCTTAGAACTGTCGGGAACCGGGGAGCTGTTTTTT. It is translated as CASSLELSGTGELFF.